A single sample gave rise to the 22 T cell receptor beta chains below, sequenced in a study of identical twins. One entry per CDR3 protein results from TCRdb running MiXCR on the 5' RACE reads. The sample shows 400,000 to 650,000 distinct CDR3 sequences, less than 25% of them seen only once. This sample also appeared in a second study, on T cells expressing NK-cell markers.

The sample taken for sequencing was CD4+ T cells sorted from blood. Receptor source: a woman aged 18-30 years in good health.

This sequence joins TRBV12-3 or TRBV12-4 and TRBJ2-7; 16 nucleotides match TRBD2. Trimming took 5 bases from V and 0 from J; bases not matched to a gene: 7. This CDR3 contains 18 residues. CDR3 protein: CASSLGLAGGGSSYEQYF. The CDR3 nucleotides read TGTGCCAGCAGTCTGGGACTAGCGGGAGGGGGGAGCTCCTACGAGCAGTACTTC.

This chain connects TRBV14 to TRBJ1-1; TRBD1 is a possible D gene (6 bases). The V end was cut by 0 bases, the J end by 1 base, with 12 bases between. The germline V gene has CDR1 SGHDN and CDR2 FVKESK. The CDR3 sequence is 16 residues long. The CDR3 loop is CASSQELGRGNTEAFF. CDR3 DNA: TGTGCCAGCAGCCAAGAGTTAGGCAGGGGGAACACTGAAGCTTTCTTT.

V gene TRBV5-4 combines with J gene TRBJ1-1; D may be TRBD1 (6 bases). CDR3 size: 14 residues. V was trimmed by 5 bases and J by 1 base, leaving 12 bases between them. Germline V gives CDR1 SGHNT, CDR2 YYREEE (reference sequence). CDR3: CASSSGHRNTEAFF. The CDR3 DNA is TGTGCCAGCAGTTCGGGACATAGGAACACTGAAGCTTTCTTT.

V gene TRBV6-2 or TRBV6-3 combines with J gene TRBJ2-6, with D hard to call. Looked up from germline, CDR1 is MNHEY and CDR2 is SVGEGT. The CDR3 length is 14 residues. Trimming shortened V by 4 bases and J by 0 bases, and 4 bases separated the two germline ends. The CDR3 region has the DNA TGTGCCAGCAGTTCCTACTCTGGGGCCAACGTCCTGACTTTC. Protein product: CASSSYSGANVLTF.

The chain is built from TRBV6-5 and TRBJ2-5; 10 bases line up with TRBD1. V was pared by 4 bases and J by 5 bases, with 4 bases of the junction left unmatched. Germline-derived CDR1 and CDR2 are MNHEY and SVGAGI. The CDR3 consists of 14 residues. The CDR3 protein is CASSWSDRGETQYF. The CDR3 coding sequence is TGTGCCAGCAGTTGGTCGGACAGGGGGGAGACCCAGTACTTC.

This CDR3 is CSAMVPGGPSYNEQFF. The CDR3 nucleotides read TGCAGTGCTATGGTCCCGGGGGGCCCTTCCTACAATGAGCAGTTCTTC. The chain has TRBV20-1 and TRBJ2-1; a weak D match, TRBD2 (7 bases). Germline V lookup: CDR1 DFQATT, CDR2 SNEGSKA (reference sequence). The CDR3 extends over 16 amino acids. Trimming removed 4 bases from V and 1 base from J, with 17 bases in between.

The J gene is TRBJ2-1, the V gene TRBV24-1; D is unclear. This CDR3 is 12 amino acids long. V lost 1 base and J 8 bases, leaving 5 bases between the germline ends. CDR1 is KGHDR, CDR2 SFDVKD, per germline. In nucleotides, the CDR3 is TGTGCCACCAGTGATTTTACCGATGAGCAGTTCTTC. Translation: CATSDFTDEQFF.

This chain connects TRBV29-1 to TRBJ1-1; 8 bases map to TRBD1. CDR3 length: 13 residues. The junction had 7 bases not matched to a gene; V was cut back by 7 bases and J by 3 bases. In germline, CDR1 is SQVTM, CDR2 ANQGSEA. The CDR3 DNA follows: TGCAGCGCCCTGGGACAGGCTTACACTGAAGCTTTCTTT. This sequence encodes CSALGQAYTEAFF.

The rearrangement uses TRBV4-3 and TRBJ2-3; weak D call: TRBD1 (6 bases). V was cut by 0 bases and J by 4 bases, with 17 bases left in between. Germline V gives CDR1 LGHNA, CDR2 YSLEER. The CDR3 sequence is 17 residues long. CDR3 sequence reads: CASSQEPTGNEPDTQYF. The CDR3 DNA follows: TGCGCCAGCAGCCAAGAGCCCACAGGGAATGAGCCAGATACGCAGTATTTT.

The chain combines TRBV6-1 with TRBJ2-2, with 8 positions matching TRBD1. CDR1 and CDR2 (germline): MNHNS, SASEGT. Trimming removed 7 bases from V and 1 base from J; junction bases left unmatched: 2. The CDR3 has 14 residues. The chain's CDR3 is CASIGTGNTGELFF. CDR3 coding DNA: TGTGCCAGCATTGGGACAGGGAACACCGGGGAGCTGTTTTTT.

V is TRBV3-1 and J is TRBJ2-1; D tentatively fits TRBD1 or TRBD2 (6 bases each). Germline V CDR1 and CDR2: LGHDT, YNNKEL (reference sequence). The V end was cut by 1 base, the J end by 7 bases, with 17 bases between. The CDR3 runs to 16 residues. CDR3 protein: CASSQVGGAGRNEQFF. CDR3 bases: TGTGCCAGCAGCCAAGTCGGGGGCGCGGGGCGAAATGAGCAGTTCTTC.

This clonotype was detected a few times. The genes are TRBV10-3 and TRBJ1-1; D is ambiguous. The CDR3 has 12 residues. V lost 4 bases to trimming and J lost 4 bases, with 7 bases between them. Looked up from germline, CDR1 is ENHRY and CDR2 is SYGVKD. CDR3 sequence: CAISVVGTEAFF. The CDR3 region has the DNA TGTGCCATCAGTGTGGTGGGCACTGAAGCTTTCTTT.

This clonotype was seen more than once but under ten times. This chain joins TRBV10-2 and TRBJ2-3; unclear D gene. Germline CDR1 WSHSY, CDR2 SAAADI. The V gene lost 6 bases and the J gene lost 2 bases, with 18 bases spanning the gap. The CDR3 covers 16 residues. The CDR3 DNA reads TGCGCCAGCAGGAGGCCCCCGTCGGCCCTCACAGATACGCAGTATTTT. Translated, it gives CASRRPPSALTDTQYF.

The chain uses TRBV4-2 and TRBJ2-1; 9 positions match TRBD2. Germline CDR1 is LGHNA and CDR2 is YNFKEQ. The ends lost 0 bases at V and 1 base at J; junction bases unmatched: 19. This CDR3 is built from 22 residues. The CDR3 coding sequence is TGTGCCAGCAGCCAAGAAGCTCAGGCGGGGGGGCGGTTCCAAGGGTCCTACAATGAGCAGTTCTTC. Its translation is CASSQEAQAGGRFQGSYNEQFF.

This clonotype was detected ten times or more. CDR3 DNA: TGTGCCAGCAGTTTAGGGCAAGTAGCCAAAAACATTCAGTACTTC. Translation: CASSLGQVAKNIQYF. The V gene is TRBV28, the J gene TRBJ2-4; no clear D. Trimming shortened V by 2 bases and J by 0 bases, and 8 bases separated the two germline ends. Germline assignment: CDR1 MDHEN and CDR2 SYDVKM. This CDR3 has 15 residues. The full variable domain, in which reference TRBV28 and TRBJ2-4 provide the parts outside the CDR3, is DVKVTQSSRYLVKRTGEKVFLECVQDMDHENMFWYRQDPGLGLRLIYFSYDVKMKEKGDIPEGYSVSREKKERFSLILESASTNQTSMYLCASSLGQVAKNIQYFGAGTRLSVL.

This chain links TRBV12-3 or TRBV12-4 with TRBJ2-1, with unresolved D. The CDR3 covers 13 residues. The V gene lost 7 bases and the J gene lost 0 bases, with 7 bases spanning the gap. The CDR3 DNA follows: TGTGCCAGCACCCAGAGCTCCTACAATGAGCAGTTCTTC. It translates to CASTQSSYNEQFF.

This clonotype turned up a few times. The rearrangement joins TRBV10-3 to TRBJ2-3; D is ambiguous. Germline V gene sequence: CDR1 ENHRY, CDR2 SYGVKD. Trimming stripped 11 bases from V and 6 bases from J, with 18 bases between. The CDR3 runs 13 residues. In DNA, the CDR3 is TGTGCCGCTGGGCCAAGAAACCCGGATACGCAGTATTTT. As protein: CAAGPRNPDTQYF.

This clonotype was seen more than once but under ten times. The CDR3 loop is CASRVEQGGTEAFF. In DNA form, the CDR3 reads TGTGCCAGCAGAGTAGAACAGGGGGGTACTGAAGCTTTCTTT. The chain links TRBV2 to TRBJ1-1; 8 positions match TRBD1. This CDR3 spans 14 amino acids. In germline, CDR1 is SNHLY, CDR2 FYNNEI. The V segment lost 6 bases and the J segment 5 bases; nucleotides outside the gene matches: 8.

Here the CDR3 reads CSAGGPLGETQYF. The CDR3 DNA sequence: TGCAGTGCGGGGGGTCCCCTGGGGGAGACCCAGTACTTC. The genes are TRBV20-1 and TRBJ2-5; a possible D gene is TRBD2 (6 bases). Germline V lookup: CDR1 DFQATT, CDR2 SNEGSKA (reference sequence). Trimming removed 6 bases at V and 5 bases at J, with 16 bases between. The CDR3 sequence is 13 residues long.

This clonotype turned up a few times. The chain employs TRBV10-3 and TRBJ2-5; 7 bases are a match to TRBD2. The CDR3 runs to 13 residues. The V segment lost 2 bases and the J segment 5 bases; nucleotides outside the gene matches: 2. Germline lookup yields CDR1 ENHRY and CDR2 SYGVKD. CDR3 DNA: TGTGCCATCAGTGAGGCGGGAGTGGAGACCCAGTACTTC. Encoded protein: CAISEAGVETQYF.

Only a few counts were recorded for this clonotype. The rearrangement links TRBV6-5 to TRBJ2-7; 7 bases match TRBD1. This CDR3 has 12 amino acids. Germline assignment: CDR1 MNHEY and CDR2 SVGAGI. With 6 bases clipped from V and 6 bases from J, the junction kept 5 bases outside the gene matches. The CDR3 region is CASRATGVEQYF. Here the CDR3 DNA reads TGTGCCAGCAGGGCAACAGGGGTCGAGCAGTACTTC.

This clonotype has only a few counts. V and J are TRBV6-1 and TRBJ2-7; TRBD2 matches at 9 bases. The CDR3 spans 15 residues. The V segment lost 8 bases and the J segment 5 bases; nucleotides outside the gene matches: 13. CDR1 and CDR2 from the germline V gene are MNHNS and SASEGT. The CDR3: CASGLTGTSRHEQYF. CDR3 DNA sequence: TGTGCCAGCGGACTAACCGGGACTAGCCGACACGAGCAGTACTTC.